The 19 T cell receptor beta chains given below trace back to one sample, sequenced in a study of T cell responses to AZD1222 COVID-19 vaccine. Generated by immunoSEQ multiplex PCR, the TCRdb table keeps only in-frame clones and is missing some. The sample has about 81,000 clones, 85% to 95% seen once; the top ten hold approximately 8%. The sample was peripheral blood, taken 28 days after the second AZD1222 dose. These receptors were taken from an adult who received the AZD1222 COVID-19 vaccine.

The chain couples TRBV6-5 to TRBJ1-3; D ambiguous. This CDR3 is built from 12 residues. V shed 5 bases and J shed 2 bases, with 4 bases lying between them. Germline V gives CDR1 MNHEY, CDR2 SVGAGI. CDR3 loop: CASSTPGNTIYF. In DNA, the CDR3 is TGTGCCAGCAGTACTCCTGGAAACACCATATATTTT.

The V and J genes are TRBV19 and TRBJ2-7; a possible D gene is TRBD1 (6 bases). The germline CDR1 and CDR2 sequences are LNHDA and SQIVND (reference sequence). Trimming took off 4 bases at V and 5 bases at J, with 15 bases between the two ends. The CDR3 has 14 amino acids. This CDR3 reads CASSSDRRKHEQYF. The DNA of the CDR3 is TGTGCCAGTAGTAGTGACAGGAGGAAACACGAGCAGTACTTC.

The rearrangement uses TRBV7-6 and TRBJ2-1, with 12 bases aligning to TRBD2. Germline V lookup: CDR1 SGHVS, CDR2 FNYEAQ. The CDR3 totals 16 residues. Trimming cost V 1 base and J 4 bases; bases outside gene matches: 2. The CDR3 loop reads CASSLETSGGYNEQFF. In DNA, the CDR3 is TGTGCCAGCAGCTTAGAAACTAGCGGGGGGTACAATGAGCAGTTCTTC.

This chain uses TRBV6-5 with TRBJ2-1, with D possibly being TRBD1 (6 bases). V gave up 5 bases and J gave up 3 bases, with 11 bases separating them. The CDR3 totals 14 residues. Germline CDR1 reads MNHEY; CDR2 reads SVGAGI. The CDR3 bases are TGTGCCAGCAGTACGGACAGAGACTACAATGAGCAGTTCTTC. Encoded protein: CASSTDRDYNEQFF.

The chain joins TRBV10-3 to TRBJ2-1; tentative D call: TRBD1 (6 bases). Trimming took 0 bases from V and 4 from J, leaving 7 bases between them. The length of the CDR3 is 14 residues. Germline-derived CDR1 and CDR2 are ENHRY and SYGVKD. Here the CDR3 reads CAISESRGYNEQFF. The CDR3 region has the DNA TGTGCCATCAGTGAGTCCAGGGGTTACAATGAGCAGTTCTTC.

This chain links TRBV3-1 (or the pseudogene TRBV3-2) with TRBJ1-6; D unresolved. The V and J ends lost 4 bases and 2 bases respectively, with 12 bases between them. Germline-derived CDR1 and CDR2 are LGHDT and YNNKEL (reference sequence). The CDR3 is made up of 16 amino acids. The CDR3 reads CASSPSRAPYNSPLHF. The CDR3 bases are TGTGCCAGCAGCCCAAGTAGGGCCCCCTATAATTCACCCCTCCACTTT.

This chain links TRBV7-9 with TRBJ2-7; 9 nucleotides line up with TRBD2. The CDR3 loop spans 17 amino acids. The V gene end was trimmed by 5 bases and the J gene end by 6 bases; junction bases not matched to a gene: 17. Germline CDR1 reads SEHNR; CDR2 reads FQNEAQ (reference sequence). CDR3 nucleotides: TGTGCCAGCAGCGCACCTCGGGGGGCGGGAGGGCCGCTCGAGCAGTACTTC. As protein: CASSAPRGAGGPLEQYF.

This clone qualifies as medium-sized. The rearrangement joins TRBV28 to TRBJ2-2, with 8 bases that match TRBD1. The CDR3 covers 15 residues. The V and J ends lost 3 bases and 4 bases, in that order; junction bases with no gene match: 4. Germline CDR1 is MDHEN and CDR2 is SYDVKM. Here the CDR3 reads CASSFEDRVTGELFF. CDR3 DNA: TGTGCCAGCAGTTTTGAGGACAGGGTCACCGGGGAGCTGTTTTTT. The full variable domain, its missing parts supplied by reference TRBV28 and TRBJ2-2, is DVKVTQSSRYLVKRTGEKVFLECVQDMDHENMFWYRQDPGLGLRLIYFSYDVKMKEKGDIPEGYSVSREKKERFSLILESASTNQTSMYLCASSFEDRVTGELFFGEGSRLTVL.

The chain couples TRBV20-1 to TRBJ2-3; no reliable D call. Between the trimmed V and J ends, which lost 4 bases and 0 bases, there was a span of 2 bases. The CDR3 is made up of 11 amino acids. Germline V gene data show CDR1 as DFQATT and CDR2 as SNEGSKA (reference sequence). The DNA for the CDR3 is TGCAGTGCTATTAGCACAGATACGCAGTATTTT. It codes for CSAISTDTQYF.

The J gene is TRBJ1-2, the V gene TRBV7-8, with D uncertain. CDR3 length equals 14 residues. The V end lost 0 bases, the J end lost 8 bases, and 13 bases lay between the germline ends. In germline, CDR1 is SGHVS, CDR2 FQNEAQ. In nucleotides, the CDR3 is TGTGCCAGCAGCTTAGCGCAGACGGATGGCGGCTACACCTTC. As protein: CASSLAQTDGGYTF.

This chain links TRBV19 with TRBJ1-5; tentative D call: TRBD1 (5 bases). Trimming removed 6 bases at V and 3 bases at J, with 9 bases between. The CDR3 is 13 residues long. Germline CDR1 and CDR2: LNHDA and SQIVND (reference sequence). CDR3 sequence reads: CASRGTSNQPQHF. The CDR3 bases are TGTGCCAGTAGGGGGACCTCCAATCAGCCCCAGCATTTT.

The J gene is TRBJ2-2, the V gene TRBV19, with a possible D match to TRBD2 (6 bases). CDR3 length: 12 residues. The V end lost 9 bases, the J end lost 5 bases, and 10 bases lay between the germline ends. CDR1 is LNHDA, CDR2 SQIVND, per germline (reference sequence). The CDR3 loop is CASGLLTGELFF. The DNA of the CDR3 is TGTGCCAGCGGACTACTAACCGGGGAGCTGTTTTTT.

The rearrangement uses TRBV7-9 and TRBJ1-6; 8 positions match TRBD1. V was pared by 5 bases and J by 6 bases, with 6 bases of the junction left unmatched. The CDR3 runs to 15 residues. CDR1 and CDR2 (germline): SEHNR, FQNEAQ (reference sequence). This CDR3 reads CASSPGGAGNSPLHF. The CDR3 DNA is TGTGCCAGCAGCCCAGGGGGCGCGGGTAATTCACCCCTCCACTTT.

The CDR3 reads CASSSGLGEQYF. In DNA form, the CDR3 reads TGTGCCAGCAGTTCAGGGTTGGGGGAGCAGTACTTC. This sequence joins TRBV28 and TRBJ2-7; D perhaps matches TRBD1 (5 bases). The CDR3 has 12 residues. Germline V lookup: CDR1 MDHEN, CDR2 SYDVKM. Trimming stripped 4 bases from V and 7 bases from J, with 11 bases between.

The rearrangement joins TRBV19 to TRBJ1-1, with a tentative D call TRBD1 (5 bases). The CDR3 covers 14 residues. Trimming cost V 6 bases and J 5 bases, with 16 bases left between them. Germline V gene lookup returns CDR1 LNHDA and CDR2 SQIVND (reference sequence). This chain's CDR3 is CASSILLQGTEAFF. CDR3 nucleotide sequence: TGTGCCAGTAGCATCTTACTCCAGGGAACTGAAGCTTTCTTT.

V is TRBV9 and J is TRBJ1-6, with D unclear. V shed 4 bases and J shed 0 bases, with 14 bases lying between them. CDR1 is SGDLS and CDR2 is YYNGEE in the germline V gene. The CDR3 is 17 amino acids. Here the CDR3 DNA reads TGTGCCAGCAGCCCTCAGAGGGATAGCTCCTATAATTCACCCCTCCACTTT. It codes for CASSPQRDSSYNSPLHF.

The chain links TRBV7-2 to TRBJ2-2; D unclear. The CDR3 is 13 amino acids. Germline lookup yields CDR1 SGHTA and CDR2 FQGNSA. The germline V and J ends were trimmed by 5 bases and 6 bases, with 10 bases remaining between them. CDR3 in DNA: TGTGCCAGCAGCCCCTGGGTGGCCGGGGAGCTGTTTTTT. Protein: CASSPWVAGELFF.

DNA of the CDR3: TGTGCCAGCAGTTTTCAGGAGAAGAACACTGAAGCTTTCTTT. Translated: CASSFQEKNTEAFF. The V and J genes are TRBV27 and TRBJ1-1; D is unclear. The CDR3 length is 14 residues. Germline CDR1 is MNHEY and CDR2 is SMNVEV (reference sequence). V lost 3 bases and J 1 base, leaving 9 bases between the germline ends.

This clone was picked up a small number of times. The chain combines TRBV6-5 with TRBJ1-1, with 7 bases that match TRBD1. V dropped 6 bases and J dropped 12; count of bases not matched to a gene: 13. Germline lookup yields CDR1 MNHEY and CDR2 SVGAGI. The CDR3 is 13 amino acids. This chain's CDR3 is CASSSLSQGISFF. CDR3 nucleotides: TGTGCCAGCAGCTCCCTTTCACAGGGGATATCTTTCTTT.